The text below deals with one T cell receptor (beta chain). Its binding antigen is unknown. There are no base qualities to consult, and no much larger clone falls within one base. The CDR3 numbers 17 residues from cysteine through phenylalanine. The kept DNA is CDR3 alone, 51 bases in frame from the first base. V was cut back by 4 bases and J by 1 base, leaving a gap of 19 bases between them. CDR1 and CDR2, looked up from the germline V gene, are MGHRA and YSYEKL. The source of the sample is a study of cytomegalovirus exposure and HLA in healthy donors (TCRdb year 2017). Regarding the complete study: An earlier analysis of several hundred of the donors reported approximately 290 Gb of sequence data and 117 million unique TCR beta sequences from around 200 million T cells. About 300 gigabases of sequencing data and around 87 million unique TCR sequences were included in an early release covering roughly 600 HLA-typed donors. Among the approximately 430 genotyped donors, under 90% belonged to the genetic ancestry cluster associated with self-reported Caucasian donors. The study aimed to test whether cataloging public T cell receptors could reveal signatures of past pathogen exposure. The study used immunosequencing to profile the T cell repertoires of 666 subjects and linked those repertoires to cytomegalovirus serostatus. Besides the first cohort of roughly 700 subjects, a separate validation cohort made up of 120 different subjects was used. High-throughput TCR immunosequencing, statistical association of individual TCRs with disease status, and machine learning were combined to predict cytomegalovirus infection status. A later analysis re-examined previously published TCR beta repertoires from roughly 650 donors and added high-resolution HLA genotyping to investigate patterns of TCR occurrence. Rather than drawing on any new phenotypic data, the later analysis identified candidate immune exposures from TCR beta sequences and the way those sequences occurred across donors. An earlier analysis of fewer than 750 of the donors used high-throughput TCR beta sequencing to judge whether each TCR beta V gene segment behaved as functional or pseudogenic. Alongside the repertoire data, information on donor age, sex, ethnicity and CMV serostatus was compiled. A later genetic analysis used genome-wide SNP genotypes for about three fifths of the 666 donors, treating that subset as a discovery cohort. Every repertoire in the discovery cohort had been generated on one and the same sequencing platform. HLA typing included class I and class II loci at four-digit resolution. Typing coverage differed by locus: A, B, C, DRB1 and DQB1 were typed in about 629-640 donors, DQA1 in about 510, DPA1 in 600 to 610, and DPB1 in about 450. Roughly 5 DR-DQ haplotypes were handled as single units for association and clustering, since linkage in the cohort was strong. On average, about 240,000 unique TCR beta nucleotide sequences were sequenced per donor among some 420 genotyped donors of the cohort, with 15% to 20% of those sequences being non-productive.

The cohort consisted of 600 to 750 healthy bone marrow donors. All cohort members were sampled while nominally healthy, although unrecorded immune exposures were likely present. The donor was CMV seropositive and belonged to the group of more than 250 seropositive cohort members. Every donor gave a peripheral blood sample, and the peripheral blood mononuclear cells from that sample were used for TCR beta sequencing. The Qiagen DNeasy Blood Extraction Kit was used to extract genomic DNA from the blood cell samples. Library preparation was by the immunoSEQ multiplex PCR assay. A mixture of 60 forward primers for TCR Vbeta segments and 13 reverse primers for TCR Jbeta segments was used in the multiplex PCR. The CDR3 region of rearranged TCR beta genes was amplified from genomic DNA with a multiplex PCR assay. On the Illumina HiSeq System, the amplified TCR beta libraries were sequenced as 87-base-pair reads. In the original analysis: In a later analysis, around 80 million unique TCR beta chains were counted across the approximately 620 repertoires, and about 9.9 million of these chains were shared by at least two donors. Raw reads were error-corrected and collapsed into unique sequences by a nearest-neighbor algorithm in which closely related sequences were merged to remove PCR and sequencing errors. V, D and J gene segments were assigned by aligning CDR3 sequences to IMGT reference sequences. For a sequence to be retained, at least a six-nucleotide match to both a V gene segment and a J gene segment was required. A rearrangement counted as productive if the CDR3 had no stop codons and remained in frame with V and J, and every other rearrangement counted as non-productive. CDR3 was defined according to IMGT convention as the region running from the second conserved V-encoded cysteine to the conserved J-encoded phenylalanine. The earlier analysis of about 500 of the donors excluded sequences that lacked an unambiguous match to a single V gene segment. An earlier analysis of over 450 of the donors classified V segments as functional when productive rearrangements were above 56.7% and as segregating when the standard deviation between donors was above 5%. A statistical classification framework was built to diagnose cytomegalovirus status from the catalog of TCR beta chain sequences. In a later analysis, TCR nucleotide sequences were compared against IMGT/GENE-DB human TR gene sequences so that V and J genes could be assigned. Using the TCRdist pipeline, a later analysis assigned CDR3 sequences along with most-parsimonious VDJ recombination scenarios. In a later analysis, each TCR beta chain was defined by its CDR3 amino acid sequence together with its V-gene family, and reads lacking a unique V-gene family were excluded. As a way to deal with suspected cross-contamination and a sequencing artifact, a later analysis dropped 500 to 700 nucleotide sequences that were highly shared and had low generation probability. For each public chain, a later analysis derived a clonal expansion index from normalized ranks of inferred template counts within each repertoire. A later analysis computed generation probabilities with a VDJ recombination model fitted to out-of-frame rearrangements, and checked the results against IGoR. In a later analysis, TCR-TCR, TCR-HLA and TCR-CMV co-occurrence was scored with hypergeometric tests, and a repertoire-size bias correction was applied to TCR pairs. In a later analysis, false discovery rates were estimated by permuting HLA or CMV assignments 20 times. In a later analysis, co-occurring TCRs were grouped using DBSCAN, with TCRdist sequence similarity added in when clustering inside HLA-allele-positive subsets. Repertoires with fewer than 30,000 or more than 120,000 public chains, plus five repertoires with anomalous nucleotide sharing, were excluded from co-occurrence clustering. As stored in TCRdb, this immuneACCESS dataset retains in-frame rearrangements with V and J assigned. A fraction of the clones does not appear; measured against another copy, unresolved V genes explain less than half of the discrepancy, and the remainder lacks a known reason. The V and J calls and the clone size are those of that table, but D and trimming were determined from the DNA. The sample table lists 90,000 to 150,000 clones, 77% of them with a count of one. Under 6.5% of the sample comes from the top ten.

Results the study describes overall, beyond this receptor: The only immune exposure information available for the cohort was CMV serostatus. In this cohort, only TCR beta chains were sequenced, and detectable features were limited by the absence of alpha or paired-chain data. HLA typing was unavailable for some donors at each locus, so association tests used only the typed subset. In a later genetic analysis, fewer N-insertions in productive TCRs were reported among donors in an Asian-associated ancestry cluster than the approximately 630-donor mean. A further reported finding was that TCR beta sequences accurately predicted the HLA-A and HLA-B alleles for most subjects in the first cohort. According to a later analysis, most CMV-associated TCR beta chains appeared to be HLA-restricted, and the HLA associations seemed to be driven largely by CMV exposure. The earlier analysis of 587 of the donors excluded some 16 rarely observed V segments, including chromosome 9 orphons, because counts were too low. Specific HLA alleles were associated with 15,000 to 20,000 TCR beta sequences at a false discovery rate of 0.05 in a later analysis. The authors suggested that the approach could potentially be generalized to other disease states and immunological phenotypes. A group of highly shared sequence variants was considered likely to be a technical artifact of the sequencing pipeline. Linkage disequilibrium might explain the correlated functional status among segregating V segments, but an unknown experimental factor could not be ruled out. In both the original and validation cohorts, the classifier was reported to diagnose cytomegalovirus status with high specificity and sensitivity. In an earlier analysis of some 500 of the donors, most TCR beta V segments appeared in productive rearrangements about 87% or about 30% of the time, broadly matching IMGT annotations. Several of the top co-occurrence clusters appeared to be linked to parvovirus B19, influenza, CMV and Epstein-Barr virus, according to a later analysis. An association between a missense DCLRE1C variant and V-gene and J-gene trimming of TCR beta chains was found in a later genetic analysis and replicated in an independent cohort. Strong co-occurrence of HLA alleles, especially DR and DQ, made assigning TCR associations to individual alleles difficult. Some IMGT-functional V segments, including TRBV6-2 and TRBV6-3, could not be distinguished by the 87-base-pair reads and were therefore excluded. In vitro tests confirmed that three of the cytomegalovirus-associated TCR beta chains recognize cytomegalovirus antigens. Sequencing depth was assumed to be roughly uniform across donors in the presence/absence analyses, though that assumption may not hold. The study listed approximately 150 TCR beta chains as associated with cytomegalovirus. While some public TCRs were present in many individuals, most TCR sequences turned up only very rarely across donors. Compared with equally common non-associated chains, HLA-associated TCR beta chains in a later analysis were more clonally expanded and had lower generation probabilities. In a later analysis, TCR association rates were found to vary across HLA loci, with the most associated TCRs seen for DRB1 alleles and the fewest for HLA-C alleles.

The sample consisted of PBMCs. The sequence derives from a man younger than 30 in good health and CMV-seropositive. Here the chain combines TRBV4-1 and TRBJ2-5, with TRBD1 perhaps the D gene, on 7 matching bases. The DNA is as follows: TGCGCCAGCAGCCGCCTTCGGACGGGGGACAGCCAAGAGACCCAGTACTTC. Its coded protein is CASSRLRTGDSQETQYF.